This entry features one T cell receptor beta chain sequence. Its cognate antigen is unknown. Germline lookup yields CDR1 MGHRA and CDR2 YSYEKL. This CDR3 is built from 16 residues. V was trimmed by 1 base and J by 0 bases, leaving 10 bases between them. These data are taken from a study of blood T cells in healthy people across ages. Whole-study context: With template switching, about one barcoded beta molecule was captured per two T cells.

Regarding the study as a whole: Aged donors had fewer naive CD4+ cells and lower diversity than long-lived donors.

Combining a sample-barcoded 5' primer with a J-beta primer mix, a second PCR ran for roughly 7 to 11 cycles. TCRdb re-analysed the 5' RACE reads in MiXCR, keeping a single row per CDR3 protein. In the table there are around 1.5 million distinct CDR3 sequences, 59% of which are singletons. The sequence was obtained from a man younger than 35 in good health. The sample comprised blood. The V call is TRBV4-1, the J call TRBJ2-1, with D tentatively TRBD1 (6 bases). The CDR3 here is CASSQGWTVSYNEQFF. CDR3 sequence (DNA): TGCGCCAGCAGCCAAGGCTGGACAGTCTCCTACAATGAGCAGTTCTTC.